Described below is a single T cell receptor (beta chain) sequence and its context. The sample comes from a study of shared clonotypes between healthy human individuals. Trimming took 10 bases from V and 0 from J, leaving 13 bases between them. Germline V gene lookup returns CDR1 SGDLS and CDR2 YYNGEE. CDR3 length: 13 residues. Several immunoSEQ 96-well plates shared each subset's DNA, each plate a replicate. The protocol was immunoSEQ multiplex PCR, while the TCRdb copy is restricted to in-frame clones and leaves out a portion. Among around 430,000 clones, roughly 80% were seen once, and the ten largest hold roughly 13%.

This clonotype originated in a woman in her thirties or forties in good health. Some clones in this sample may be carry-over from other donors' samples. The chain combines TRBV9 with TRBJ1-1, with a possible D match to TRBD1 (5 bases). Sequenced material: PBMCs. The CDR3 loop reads CASGRGLNTEAFF. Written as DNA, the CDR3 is TGTGCCTCCGGACGGGGCCTGAACACTGAAGCTTTCTTT.